This T cell receptor beta chain was sequenced in a study of spatial heterogeneity in lung cancer. Noted time point: sample taken at primary tumor resection. No cells were sorted before sequencing. The whole RNA sequenced was extracted from tumor, nontumor lung or frozen PBMC. MiXCR was run by TCRdb on the 5' RACE reads, yielding one entry per CDR3 protein. This sample has around 60,000 distinct CDR3 sequences, with roughly 7.9% found just once. The sequence was obtained from a female donor with early-stage non-small cell lung cancer. Material: PBMCs, obtained at surgery.

This CDR3 reads CAISDIGGDSETQYF. As DNA, the CDR3 is TGTGCCATCAGTGATATCGGGGGGGACTCCGAGACCCAGTACTTC. V and J are TRBV10-3 and TRBJ2-5, with 8 bases identical to TRBD2. This CDR3 comprises 15 residues. The V and J ends lost 3 bases and 5 bases, in that order; junction bases with no gene match: 8. Germline values: CDR1 ENHRY, CDR2 SYGVKD.